Shown below are 17 T cell receptor beta chains from a single sample sequenced in a study of glioma-infiltrating T cells. The iRepertoire nested amplicon-rescue multiplex PCR amplified TCR alpha and beta CDR3s from RNA. TCRdb ran MiXCR on the multiplex PCR reads and lists one entry per CDR3 protein. The table lists roughly 190,000 distinct CDR3 sequences, approximately 30% of them singletons. The sequenced sample consisted of glioma tissue, nonneoplastic brain tissue, or PBMCs (not recorded which). The receptors were gathered from a human donor with low-grade glioma or glioblastoma, undergoing nonglioma brain surgery, or in good health (not recorded which).

This clonotype was recorded many times. The V and J genes are TRBV4-3 and TRBJ2-3; D uncertain. There are 13 residues in the CDR3. V was cut by 3 bases and J by 6 bases, with 10 bases left in between. Germline V gives CDR1 LGHNA, CDR2 YSLEER. The CDR3: CASSQIRKDTQYF. The CDR3 DNA follows: TGCGCCAGCAGCCAGATAAGGAAGGATACGCAGTATTTT.

This clonotype showed up just a few times. The chain links TRBV29-1 to TRBJ2-5; 7 bases agree with TRBD1. This CDR3 comprises 15 residues. V was pared by 4 bases and J by 0 bases, with 8 bases of the junction left unmatched. Germline V gene lookup returns CDR1 SQVTM and CDR2 ANQGSEA. The CDR3 DNA follows: TGCAGCGTTGCATTACTCAGGGGGTACCAAGAGACCCAGTACTTC. The encoded protein is CSVALLRGYQETQYF.

The rearrangement links TRBV5-4 to TRBJ2-5, with TRBD1 matching 9 bases. CDR3 length equals 16 residues. The germline V gene encodes CDR1 SGHNT and CDR2 YYREEE (reference sequence). The V and J ends lost 0 bases and 1 base, in that order; junction bases with no gene match: 4. The CDR3 sequence: CASSLGTGVSQETQYF. DNA for the CDR3: TGTGCCAGCAGCTTGGGGACAGGGGTCTCCCAAGAGACCCAGTACTTC.

This clonotype was observed at least ten times. The rearrangement links TRBV4-2 to TRBJ2-2; 8 bases match TRBD2. The germline gives CDR1 LGHNA, CDR2 YNFKEQ. The CDR3 is 15 residues long. V lost 0 bases and J lost 4; bases outside the gene matches: 1. The DNA of the CDR3 is TGTGCCAGCAGCCAAGATCTAGCGGGCACCGGGGAGCTGTTTTTT. It encodes CASSQDLAGTGELFF.

In regard to this clonotype: With a much larger clone just one base away, this may be a read error. The chain joins TRBV7-9 to TRBJ2-1; the D is unclear. From germline, CDR1 is SEHNR and CDR2 FQNEAQ (reference sequence). V shed 3 bases and J shed 7 bases, with 7 bases lying between them. The CDR3 length is 12 residues. CDR3 loop: CASSFEKNEQFF. In DNA form, the CDR3 reads TGTGCCAGCAGCTTCGAAAAGAATGAGCAGTTCTTC.

Notes on this clonotype: The junction differs from germline at one of its ends, possibly a read error. V usage is TRBV12-3 or TRBV12-4 and J usage is TRBJ1-2; D gene unclear. The CDR3 spans 14 residues. CDR3 nucleotide sequence: TGTGCCAGCAGTTTACTCCAGTTTGGCTATGGCCACACCTTC. It translates to CASSLLQFGYGHTF.

This clonotype was observed a handful of times. The rearrangement joins TRBV7-9 to TRBJ2-7; possibly TRBD1 for D (7 bases). The CDR3 sequence is 17 residues long. V lost 0 bases to trimming and J lost 3 bases, with 18 bases between them. The V gene's germline CDR1 is SEHNR and CDR2 FQNEAQ (reference sequence). The DNA of the CDR3 is TGTGCCAGCAGCTTAGCCCTAGGGGGCAGGGGGGACTACGAGCAGTACTTC. It yields the protein CASSLALGGRGDYEQYF.

The J gene is TRBJ2-5, the V gene TRBV7-2; 10 bases agree with TRBD1. The germline CDR1 and CDR2 sequences are SGHTA and FQGNSA. CDR3 length: 15 residues. Trimming removed 5 bases from V and 7 bases from J; junction bases left unmatched: 10. The CDR3 DNA reads TGTGCCAGCAGCGGGCCGGGACAGGGGATGGGGACCCAGTACTTC. It specifies CASSGPGQGMGTQYF.

The chain links TRBV29-1 to TRBJ2-7, with 11 bases lining up with TRBD2. The DNA end is a closer match to TRBJ2-1, so the J assignment may be wrong. This CDR3 comprises 14 residues. Germline CDR1 reads SQVTM; CDR2 reads ANQGSEA. CDR3 in amino acids: CSAATSGSVDEQFF. DNA for the CDR3: TGCAGCGCCGCAACTAGCGGGAGTGTCGATGAGCAGTTCTTC.

This clonotype was picked up many times. This chain connects TRBV4-2 to TRBJ2-3, with D perhaps matching TRBD1 (6 bases). This CDR3 is 17 amino acids long. The germline V gene encodes CDR1 LGHNA and CDR2 YNFKEQ. Trimming left V 1 base short and J 2 bases short, with 16 bases between. The CDR3 coding sequence is TGTGCCAGCAGCCAAGTTATTGCAGGGGCCTCCACAGATACGCAGTATTTT. Amino acids: CASSQVIAGASTDTQYF.

The chain recombines TRBV5-1 with TRBJ2-5; the match to TRBD2 covers 12 bases. Trimming took 4 bases from V and 5 from J; bases not matched to a gene: 9. Germline V gene sequence: CDR1 SGHRS, CDR2 YFSETQ. The CDR3 runs 16 residues. The CDR3 bases are TGCGCCAGCAGCGCAGGGACTAGCGGGCCCCGGGAGACCCAGTACTTC. It is translated as CASSAGTSGPRETQYF. Together with reference TRBV5-1 and TRBJ2-5, the CDR3 gives the full variable domain: KAGVTQTPRYLIKTRGQQVTLSCSPISGHRSVSWYQQTPGQGLQFLFEYFSETQRNKGNFPGRFSGRQFSNSRSEMNVSTLELGDSALYLCASSAGTSGPRETQYFGPGTRLLVL.

The rearrangement uses TRBV6-2 or TRBV6-3 and TRBJ2-7; 12 bases match TRBD2. The CDR3 is made up of 15 amino acids. J gave up 6 bases and V 0 bases, and 3 bases lay outside the gene matches. Per the germline V gene, CDR1 is MNHEY and CDR2 is SVGEGT. The CDR3 spells CASSYSGLAGSEQYF. In DNA, the CDR3 is TGTGCCAGCAGTTACTCCGGACTAGCGGGGAGCGAGCAGTACTTC.

On this clonotype itself: Just one base apart from a much larger clone, this may be a read error. The chain joins TRBV7-2 to TRBJ1-2; no clear D gene. Trimming stripped 1 base from V and 6 bases from J, with 15 bases between. Germline-derived CDR1 and CDR2 are SGHTA and FQGNSA. This CDR3 is 15 amino acids long. In nucleotides, the CDR3 is TGTGCCAGCAGCTTAGATGAAGCAGCCTCTCATGGCTACACCTTC. As protein: CASSLDEAASHGYTF.

In DNA, the CDR3 is TGTGCCAGCAGCCACACGACCCGGCTAGCGGGGGCGAGCACAGATACGCAGTATTTT. Amino acids: CASSHTTRLAGASTDTQYF. The rearrangement joins TRBV3-1 to TRBJ2-3, with 10 bases fitting TRBD2. The germline CDR1 and CDR2 sequences are LGHDT and YNNKEL (reference sequence). V lost 3 bases, J lost 0 bases, and 12 bases stayed unmatched. CDR3 length equals 19 residues.

There are a few counts of this clonotype. The chain couples TRBV5-1 to TRBJ1-5; D is undetermined. V lost 0 bases and J lost 2, with 9 bases in between. CDR1 and CDR2 (germline): SGHRS, YFSETQ. The length of the CDR3 is 15 residues. The CDR3 reads CASSLEGLRNQPQHF. CDR3 nucleotides: TGCGCCAGCAGCTTGGAAGGATTGCGCAATCAGCCCCAGCATTTT.

This clonotype came up a few times. The rearrangement links TRBV12-3 or TRBV12-4 to TRBJ2-2; possibly TRBD2 for D (5 bases). Deletions cut 3 bases from V and 5 bases from J, with 13 bases between. This CDR3 contains 15 residues. The CDR3 loop is CASSFRGMATGELFF. The CDR3 nucleotides read TGTGCCAGCAGTTTTAGAGGGATGGCGACCGGGGAGCTGTTTTTT.

About this clonotype itself: A much more abundant neighbour one base away suggests this may be a read error. The CDR3 spells CATSDSDRVGWETQFF. CDR3 bases: TGTGCCACCAGTGATTCGGACAGGGTGGGCTGGGAGACCCAGTTCTTC. The chain links TRBV24-1 to TRBJ2-1; 8 bases line up with TRBD1. Germline V gene lookup returns CDR1 KGHDR and CDR2 SFDVKD. V shed 2 bases, J shed 13 bases, and the junction held 15 bases outside the gene matches. CDR3 length: 16 residues.